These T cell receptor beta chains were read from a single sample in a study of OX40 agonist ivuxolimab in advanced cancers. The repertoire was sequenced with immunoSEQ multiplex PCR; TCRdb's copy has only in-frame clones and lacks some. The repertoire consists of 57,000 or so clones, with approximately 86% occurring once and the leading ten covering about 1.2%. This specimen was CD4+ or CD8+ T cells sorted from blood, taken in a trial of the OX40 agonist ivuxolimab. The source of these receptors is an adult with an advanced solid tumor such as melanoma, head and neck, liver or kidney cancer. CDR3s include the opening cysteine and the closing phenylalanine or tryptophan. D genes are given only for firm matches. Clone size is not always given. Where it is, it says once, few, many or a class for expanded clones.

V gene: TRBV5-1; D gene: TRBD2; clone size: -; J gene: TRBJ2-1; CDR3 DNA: TGCGCCAGCAGCCCCGGGGTAGCGGGGGGGCAACAGTTCTTC; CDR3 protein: CASSPGVAGGQQFF
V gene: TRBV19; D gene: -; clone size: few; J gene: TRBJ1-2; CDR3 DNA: TGTGCCAGTAGTATAAGGACCGCCTCAGGCTACACCTTC; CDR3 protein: CASSIRTASGYTF
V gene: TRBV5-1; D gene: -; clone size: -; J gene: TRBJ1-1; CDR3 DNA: TGCGCCAGCAGCTTGCCGGGGGCGAGCTCTGAAGCTTTCTTT; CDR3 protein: CASSLPGASSEAFF
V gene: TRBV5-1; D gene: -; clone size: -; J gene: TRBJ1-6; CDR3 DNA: TGCGCCAGCAGCTTGATATCCTATAATTCACCCCTCCACTTT; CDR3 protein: CASSLISYNSPLHF
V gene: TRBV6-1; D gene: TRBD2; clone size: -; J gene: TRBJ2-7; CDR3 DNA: TGTGCCAGCAGTGGAAGACTAGCGGGATCCGAGCAGTACTTC; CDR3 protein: CASSGRLAGSEQYF
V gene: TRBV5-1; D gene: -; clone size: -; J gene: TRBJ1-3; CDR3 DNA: TGCGCCAGCAGCTTGGCGGACGGAAGGGGAAACACCATATATTTT; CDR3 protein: CASSLADGRGNTIYF
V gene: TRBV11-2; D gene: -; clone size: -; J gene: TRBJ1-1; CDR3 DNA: TGTGCCAGCAGCCCGCGGGGGGGCGAGTACACTGAAGCTTTCTTT; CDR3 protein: CASSPRGGEYTEAFF
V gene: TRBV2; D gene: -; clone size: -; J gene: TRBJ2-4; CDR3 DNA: TGTGCCAGCAGTGTAAGGCGGCCCTTGGGGAACATTCAGTACTTC; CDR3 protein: CASSVRRPLGNIQYF
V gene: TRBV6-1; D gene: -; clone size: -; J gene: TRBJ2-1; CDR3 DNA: TGTGCCAGCAGTGTGGGGGGGCCCGACAATGAGCAGTTCTTC; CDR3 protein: CASSVGGPDNEQFF
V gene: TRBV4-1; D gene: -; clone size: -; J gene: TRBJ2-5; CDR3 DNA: TGCGCCAGCAGCCGGGGCACTGCAATACAGGAGACCCAGTACTTC; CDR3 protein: CASSRGTAIQETQYF
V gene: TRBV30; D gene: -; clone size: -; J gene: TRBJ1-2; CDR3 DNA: TGTGCCTGGAGTGTTTTAGGGAAGTCCGCCTCGTACTATGGCTACACCTTC; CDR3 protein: CAWSVLGKSASYYGYTF
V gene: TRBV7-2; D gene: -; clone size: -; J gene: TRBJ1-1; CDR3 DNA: TGTGCCAGCAGCCTGTCGACGGGAGGTCTGAGGAACACTGAAGCTTTCTTT; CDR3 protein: CASSLSTGGLRNTEAFF
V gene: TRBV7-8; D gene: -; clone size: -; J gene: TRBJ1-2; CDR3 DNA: TGTGCCAGCAGCTTATTGGACTATGGCTACACCTTC; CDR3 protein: CASSLLDYGYTF
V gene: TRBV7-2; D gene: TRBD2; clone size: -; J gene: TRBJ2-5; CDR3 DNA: TGTGCCAGCAGCTTTGGGACTAGGGGCGGGACCCAGTACTTC; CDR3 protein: CASSFGTRGGTQYF
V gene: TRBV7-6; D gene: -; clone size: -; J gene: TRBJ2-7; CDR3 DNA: TGTGCCAGCAGCAAAGGATTTATTCCCGACGGGCAGCAGTACTTC; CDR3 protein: CASSKGFIPDGQQYF
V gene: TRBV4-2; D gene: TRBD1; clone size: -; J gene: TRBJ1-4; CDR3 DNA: TGTGCCAGCAGCCGACAGGGTTCAACTAATGAAAAACTGTTTTTT; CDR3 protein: CASSRQGSTNEKLFF
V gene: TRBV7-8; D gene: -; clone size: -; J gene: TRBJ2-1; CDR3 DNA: TGTGCCAGCAGCTTAGCGGCCCGGGGGAGTTACAATGAGCAGTTCTTC; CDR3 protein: CASSLAARGSYNEQFF
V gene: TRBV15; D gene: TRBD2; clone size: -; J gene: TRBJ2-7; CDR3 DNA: TGTGCCACCAGCAGACCCGGGGGGAGCTCCTACGAGCAGTACTTC; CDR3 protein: CATSRPGGSSYEQYF
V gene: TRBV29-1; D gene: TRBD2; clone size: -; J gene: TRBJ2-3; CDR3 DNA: TGCAGCGCAAGACTAGCGGGGGGCCCCACAGATACGCAGTATTTT; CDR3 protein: CSARLAGGPTDTQYF
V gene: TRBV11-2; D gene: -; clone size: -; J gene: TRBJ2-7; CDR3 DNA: TGTGCCAGCAGCCCACAAGCCCCATTGTCCTACGAGCAGTACTTC; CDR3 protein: CASSPQAPLSYEQYF
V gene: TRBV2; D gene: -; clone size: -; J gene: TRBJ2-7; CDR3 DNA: TGTGCCAGCACCGTGGGACCGAATGCCTACGAGCAGTACTTC; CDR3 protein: CASTVGPNAYEQYF
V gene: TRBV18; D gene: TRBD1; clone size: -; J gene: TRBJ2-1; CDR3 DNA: TGTGCCAGCTCACAGGGACAGGTGGGCAATGAGCAGTTCTTC; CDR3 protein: CASSQGQVGNEQFF
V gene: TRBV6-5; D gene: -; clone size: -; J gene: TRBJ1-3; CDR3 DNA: TGTGCCAGCAGTCGGGGACGGCGGGAAAATACTCTCATATATTTT; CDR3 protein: CASSRGRRENTLIYF
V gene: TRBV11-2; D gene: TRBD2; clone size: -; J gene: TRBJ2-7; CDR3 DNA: TGTGCCAGCAGCTTAGTAGCGGGGGAATACGAGCAGTACTTC; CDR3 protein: CASSLVAGEYEQYF